This TCR beta chain was captured in a study of blood T cell repertoires in COVID-19. Across the study: The study drew acute and convalescent COVID-19 samples from the United States, Italy and Spain.

The CDR3 runs 15 residues. Germline CDR1 reads MNHEY; CDR2 reads SMNVEV (reference sequence). Trimming cost V 6 bases and J 3 bases; bases outside gene matches: 6. This table comes from immunoSEQ multiplex PCR, and its TCRdb copy is limited to in-frame clones, with some not included. The sample carries 310,000 or so clones, 91% recorded once. The chain uses TRBV27 and TRBJ1-5, with 9 bases aligning to TRBD1. This receptor was taken from a woman aged 25-40 years with COVID-19, enrolled during active disease. Input material: peripheral blood. CDR3 residues: CASSIRDRVNQPQHF. As DNA, the CDR3 is TGTGCCAGCAGCATCCGGGACAGGGTCAATCAGCCCCAGCATTTT.